A single sample is the source of the 13 T cell receptor beta chains below, sequenced in a study of shared clonotypes between healthy human individuals. Repertoires were generated with immunoSEQ multiplex PCR, while TCRdb's copy carries only in-frame clones and drops some. The table lists about 2,200,000 clones, 90% to 95% of them singletons. Naive CD8 populations comprised CD45RO-negative cells positively selected for CCR7, excluding terminally differentiated effector memory CD45RA+ cells. Sample: naive CD8+ T cells from PBMCs. Every receptor here comes from a man aged 18 to 29 in good health. Some clones in this sample may be carry-over from other donors' samples.

This rearrangement joins TRBV6-1 to TRBJ2-7; no clear D. The CDR3 loop spans 14 amino acids. V was trimmed by 7 bases and J by 2 bases, leaving 15 bases between them. Germline CDR1 reads MNHNS; CDR2 reads SASEGT. CDR3 region: CASISTYNAYEQYF. The CDR3 DNA follows: TGTGCCAGCATATCGACGTACAATGCCTACGAGCAGTACTTC.

Only one count was recorded for this clone. The same CDR3 also results from other DNA sequences found in this sample. V and J are TRBV4-1 and TRBJ2-7; 9 positions agree with TRBD2. The CDR3 contains 14 residues. CDR1 is MGHRA, CDR2 YSYEKL, per germline. V dropped 3 bases and J dropped 1; count of bases not matched to a gene: 1. CDR3 sequence reads: CASSQAGGSYEQYF. The DNA for the CDR3 is TGCGCCAGCAGCCAGGCGGGAGGGTCCTACGAGCAGTACTTC.

The chain combines TRBV7-3 with TRBJ1-2; 8 bases map to TRBD1. CDR3 length: 16 amino acids. Germline lookup yields CDR1 SGHTA and CDR2 FQGTGA. The V segment lost 0 bases and the J segment 6 bases; nucleotides outside the gene matches: 9. CDR3 amino acids: CASSLTPGGAIHGYTF. CDR3 bases: TGTGCCAGCAGCTTAACCCCAGGGGGCGCTATCCATGGCTACACCTTC. Drawing the rest from reference TRBV7-3 and TRBJ1-2, the complete variable domain is GAGVSQTPSNKVTEKGKYVELRCDPISGHTALYWYRQSLGQGPEFLIYFQGTGAADDSGLPNDRFFAVRPEGSVSTLKIQRTERGDSAVYLCASSLTPGGAIHGYTFGSGTRLTVV.

The chain uses TRBV9 and TRBJ2-5; unclear D gene. The J call is in doubt because the DNA end fits TRBJ2-7 better. CDR3 length: 14 amino acids. Germline CDR1 reads SGDLS; CDR2 reads YYNGEE. For the CDR3, the DNA is TGTGCCAGCAGCGTAGCCAGCCGCGCCTACGAGCAGTACTTC. Translating it yields CASSVASRAYEQYF.

V gene TRBV27 combines with J gene TRBJ2-6; 7 bases line up with TRBD1. Germline CDR1 MNHEY, CDR2 SMNVEV (reference sequence). V lost 0 bases and J lost 0; bases outside the gene matches: 8. There are 19 residues in the CDR3. CDR3 nucleotide sequence: TGTGCCAGCAGTTTATCATACAGGACAGGCTACTCTGGGGCCAACGTCCTGACTTTC. Amino acid sequence: CASSLSYRTGYSGANVLTF.

The rearrangement uses TRBV5-5 and TRBJ2-1; TRBD2 matches at 7 bases. This CDR3 contains 16 residues. V lost 0 bases and J lost 4; bases outside the gene matches: 7. The germline gives CDR1 SGHKS, CDR2 YYEKEE (reference sequence). CDR3 DNA: TGTGCCAGCAGCTTGGAAGATAGCGGGTGGTACAATGAGCAGTTCTTC. This encodes CASSLEDSGWYNEQFF.

A remark on this clone: The same CDR3 also results from other DNA sequences found in this sample. The CDR3 here is CASSSWDSSNYGYTF. In DNA, the CDR3 is TGTGCCAGCAGTTCCTGGGACAGTTCTAACTATGGCTACACCTTC. The rearrangement links TRBV27 to TRBJ1-2; 7 nucleotides match TRBD1. This CDR3 is 15 amino acids long. Germline CDR1 MNHEY, CDR2 SMNVEV (reference sequence). With 4 bases clipped from V and 0 bases from J, the junction kept 5 bases outside the gene matches.

Details on this clone: Other DNA sequences within the sample encode an identical CDR3. The chain employs TRBV27 and TRBJ1-1; the D is unclear. Germline values: CDR1 MNHEY, CDR2 SMNVEV (reference sequence). This CDR3 contains 11 residues. With 3 bases removed from V and 5 bases from J, the gap between germline ends came to 4 bases. The CDR3 region is CASSLGTEAFF. In DNA form, the CDR3 reads TGTGCCAGCAGTTTGGGAACTGAAGCTTTCTTT.

This clone occurred once. The rearrangement links TRBV2 to TRBJ1-4; D remains unclear. Per the germline V gene, CDR1 is SNHLY and CDR2 is FYNNEI. Trimming took 7 bases from V and 4 from J, leaving 10 bases between them. The CDR3 runs to 13 residues. As DNA, the CDR3 is TGTGCCAGCAATAATGGGATTAATGAAAAACTGTTTTTT. Translation gives CASNNGINEKLFF.

The chain couples TRBV5-5 to TRBJ2-7; D not certain. The CDR3 runs to 15 residues. Germline V gene lookup returns CDR1 SGHKS and CDR2 YYEKEE (reference sequence). Trimming removed 1 base at V and 3 bases at J, with 14 bases between. The CDR3 is CASSLIIGRSYEQYF. The CDR3 bases are TGTGCCAGCAGCTTGATCATAGGAAGGAGCTACGAGCAGTACTTC.

To note about this clone: Different DNA sequences within this sample yield the same CDR3. The chain combines TRBV7-9 with TRBJ1-2; D call uncertain. With 5 bases removed from V and 5 bases from J, the gap between germline ends came to 9 bases. CDR3 length: 12 amino acids. Germline CDR1 SEHNR, CDR2 FQNEAQ (reference sequence). In nucleotides, the CDR3 is TGTGCCAGCAGCCTGGGAGTTTATGGCTACACCTTC. Its protein is CASSLGVYGYTF.

In this sample, this clone turned up a few times. This chain connects TRBV27 to TRBJ1-1; D unclear. V was shortened by 6 bases and J by 5 bases, with 13 bases between the two germline ends. The CDR3 extends over 13 amino acids. Germline loops: CDR1 MNHEY, CDR2 SMNVEV (reference sequence). CDR3 protein: CASSDRPRTEAFF. The DNA of the CDR3 is TGTGCCAGCAGCGACCGCCCAAGGACTGAAGCTTTCTTT.

The chain uses TRBV5-1 and TRBJ2-6; D remains unclear. V gave up 0 bases and J gave up 1 base, with 5 bases separating them. The CDR3 length is 15 residues. Germline V lookup: CDR1 SGHRS, CDR2 YFSETQ. The CDR3 region has the DNA TGCGCCAGCAGCTTGGAAGGGTCTGGGGCCAACGTCCTGACTTTC. Amino acids: CASSLEGSGANVLTF.